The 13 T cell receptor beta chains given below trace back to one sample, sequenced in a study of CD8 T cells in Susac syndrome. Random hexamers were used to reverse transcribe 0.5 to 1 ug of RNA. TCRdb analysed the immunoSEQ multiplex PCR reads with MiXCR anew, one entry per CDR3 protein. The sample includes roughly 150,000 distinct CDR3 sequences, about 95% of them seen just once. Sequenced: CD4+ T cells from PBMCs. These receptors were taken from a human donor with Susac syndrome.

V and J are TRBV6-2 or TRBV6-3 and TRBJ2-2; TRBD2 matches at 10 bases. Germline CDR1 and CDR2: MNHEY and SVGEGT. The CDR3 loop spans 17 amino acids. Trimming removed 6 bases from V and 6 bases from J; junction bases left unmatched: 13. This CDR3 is CASRTPPLAGDAGELFF. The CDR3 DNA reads TGTGCCAGCAGAACCCCCCCTCTAGCGGGGGATGCCGGGGAGCTGTTTTTT.

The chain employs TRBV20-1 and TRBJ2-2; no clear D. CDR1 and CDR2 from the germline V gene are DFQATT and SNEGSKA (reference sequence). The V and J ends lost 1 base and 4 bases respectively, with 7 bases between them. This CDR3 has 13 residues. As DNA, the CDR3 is TGCAGTGCTAGAGGACAACTCACCGGGGAGCTGTTTTTT. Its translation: CSARGQLTGELFF.

The CDR3 nucleotides read TGTGCCAGCAGTAGAAGATCCGGGACAGGGGCAGATACGCAGTATTTT. Translation: CASSRRSGTGADTQYF. The chain recombines TRBV27 with TRBJ2-3; 10 nucleotides agree with TRBD1. Per the germline V gene, CDR1 is MNHEY and CDR2 is SMNVEV (reference sequence). With V trimmed by 5 bases and J by 4 bases, 9 bases remained unmatched. The CDR3 sequence is 16 residues long.

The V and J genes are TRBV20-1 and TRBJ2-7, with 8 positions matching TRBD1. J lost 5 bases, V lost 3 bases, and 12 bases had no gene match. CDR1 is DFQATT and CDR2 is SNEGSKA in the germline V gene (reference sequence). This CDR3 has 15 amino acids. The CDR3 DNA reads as TGCAGTGCTAGCGCCCTCCGACAGGGGAGGAACGAGCAGTACTTC. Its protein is CSASALRQGRNEQYF.

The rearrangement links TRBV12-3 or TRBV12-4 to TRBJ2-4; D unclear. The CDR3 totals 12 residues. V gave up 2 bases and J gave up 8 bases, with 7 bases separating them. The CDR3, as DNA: TGTGCCAGCAGTTTACATGGGGACATTCAGTACTTC. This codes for CASSLHGDIQYF.

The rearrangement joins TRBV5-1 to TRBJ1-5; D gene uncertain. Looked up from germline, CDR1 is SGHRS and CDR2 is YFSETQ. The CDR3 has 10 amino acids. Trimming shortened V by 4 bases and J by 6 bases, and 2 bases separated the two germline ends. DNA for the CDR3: TGCGCCAGCAGCCGTCAGCCCCAGCATTTT. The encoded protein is CASSRQPQHF.

The DNA of the CDR3 is TGTGCCAGCAGGGACCGCGGCAATGAGCAGTTCTTC. Encoded protein: CASRDRGNEQFF. V is TRBV27 and J is TRBJ2-1; D remains unclear. V lost 6 bases, J lost 6 bases, and 9 bases lay in between. CDR1 is MNHEY, CDR2 SMNVEV, per germline (reference sequence). This CDR3 contains 12 residues.

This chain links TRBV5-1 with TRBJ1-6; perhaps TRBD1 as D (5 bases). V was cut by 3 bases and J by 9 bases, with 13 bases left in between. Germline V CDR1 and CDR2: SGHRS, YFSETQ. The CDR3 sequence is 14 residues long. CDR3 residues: CASSSGASGSPLHF. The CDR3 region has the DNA TGCGCCAGCAGCTCCGGGGCGTCCGGTTCACCCCTCCACTTT.

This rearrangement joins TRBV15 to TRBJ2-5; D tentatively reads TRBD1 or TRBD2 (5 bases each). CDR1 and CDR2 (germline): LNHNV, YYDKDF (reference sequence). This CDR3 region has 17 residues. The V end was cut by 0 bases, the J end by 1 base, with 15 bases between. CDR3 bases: TGTGCCACCAGCAGAGAGAGAGGGGCCGGGTCCCAAGAGACCCAGTACTTC. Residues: CATSRERGAGSQETQYF.

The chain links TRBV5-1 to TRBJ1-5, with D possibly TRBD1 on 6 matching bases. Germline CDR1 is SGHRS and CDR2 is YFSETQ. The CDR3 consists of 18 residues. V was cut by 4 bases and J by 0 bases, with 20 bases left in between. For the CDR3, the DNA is TGCGCCAGCAGCCCCGACGGGCAGGGGCCTTATAGCAATCAGCCCCAGCATTTT. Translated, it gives CASSPDGQGPYSNQPQHF.

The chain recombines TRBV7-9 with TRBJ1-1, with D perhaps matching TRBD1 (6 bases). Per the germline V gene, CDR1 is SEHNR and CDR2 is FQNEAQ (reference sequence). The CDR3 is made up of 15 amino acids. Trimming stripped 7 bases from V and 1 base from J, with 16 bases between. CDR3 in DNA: TGTGCCAGCACCTCGATGGGGGCGTCGAACACTGAAGCTTTCTTT. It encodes CASTSMGASNTEAFF.

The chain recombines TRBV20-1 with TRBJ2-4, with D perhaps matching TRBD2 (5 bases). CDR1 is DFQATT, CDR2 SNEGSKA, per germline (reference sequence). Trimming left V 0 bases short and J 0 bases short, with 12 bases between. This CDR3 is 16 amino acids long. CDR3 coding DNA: TGCAGTGCTAGAGAAGGCGGGTTCGTAGCCAAAAACATTCAGTACTTC. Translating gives CSAREGGFVAKNIQYF.

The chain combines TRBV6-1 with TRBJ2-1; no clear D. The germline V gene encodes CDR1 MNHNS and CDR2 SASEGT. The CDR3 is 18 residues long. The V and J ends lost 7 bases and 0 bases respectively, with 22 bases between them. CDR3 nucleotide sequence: TGTGCCAGCAACCCTACCATCTCTTCGAGGAGCTCCTACAATGAGCAGTTCTTC. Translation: CASNPTISSRSSYNEQFF.